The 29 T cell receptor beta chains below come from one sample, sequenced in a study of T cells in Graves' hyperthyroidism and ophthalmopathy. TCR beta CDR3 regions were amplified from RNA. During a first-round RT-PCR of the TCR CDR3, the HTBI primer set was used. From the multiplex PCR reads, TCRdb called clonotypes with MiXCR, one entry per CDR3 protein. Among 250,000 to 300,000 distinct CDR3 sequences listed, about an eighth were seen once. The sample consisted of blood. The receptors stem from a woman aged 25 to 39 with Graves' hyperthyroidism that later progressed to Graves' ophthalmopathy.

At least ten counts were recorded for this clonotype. CDR3 nucleotides: TGTGCCAGCAGAATTAAATCAGCGGGAGGCGAGCAGTACTTC. Translation gives CASRIKSAGGEQYF. This chain connects TRBV6-1 to TRBJ2-7; 9 nucleotides agree with TRBD2. Germline values: CDR1 MNHNS, CDR2 SASEGT. This CDR3 has 14 amino acids. J lost 6 bases, V lost 6 bases, and 9 bases had no gene match.

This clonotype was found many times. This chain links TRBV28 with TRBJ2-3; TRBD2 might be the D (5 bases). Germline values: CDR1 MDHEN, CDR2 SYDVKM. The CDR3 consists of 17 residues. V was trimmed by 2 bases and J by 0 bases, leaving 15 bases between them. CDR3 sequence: CASSLPLAETSTDTQYF. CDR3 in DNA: TGTGCCAGCAGTTTACCGCTAGCAGAAACCAGCACAGATACGCAGTATTTT.

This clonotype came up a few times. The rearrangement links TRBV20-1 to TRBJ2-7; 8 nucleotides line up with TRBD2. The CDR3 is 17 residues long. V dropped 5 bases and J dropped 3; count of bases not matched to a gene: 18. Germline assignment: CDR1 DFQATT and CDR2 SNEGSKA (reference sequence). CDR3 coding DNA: TGCAGTGCTCCCCCCCCCGGGCTAGCGGGCCTACACTACGAGCAGTACTTC. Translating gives CSAPPPGLAGLHYEQYF.

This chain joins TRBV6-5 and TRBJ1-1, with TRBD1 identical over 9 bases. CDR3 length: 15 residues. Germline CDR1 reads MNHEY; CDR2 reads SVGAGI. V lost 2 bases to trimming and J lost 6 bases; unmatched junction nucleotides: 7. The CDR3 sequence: CASSYTRGQGAEAFF. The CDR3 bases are TGTGCCAGCAGTTACACAAGGGGACAGGGCGCTGAAGCTTTCTTT.

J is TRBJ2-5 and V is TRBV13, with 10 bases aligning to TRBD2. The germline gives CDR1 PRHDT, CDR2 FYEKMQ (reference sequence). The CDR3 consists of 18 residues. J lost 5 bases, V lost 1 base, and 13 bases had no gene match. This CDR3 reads CASSLASNLAGESETQYF. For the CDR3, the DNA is TGTGCCAGCAGCTTAGCCTCTAATCTAGCGGGAGAAAGTGAGACCCAGTACTTC.

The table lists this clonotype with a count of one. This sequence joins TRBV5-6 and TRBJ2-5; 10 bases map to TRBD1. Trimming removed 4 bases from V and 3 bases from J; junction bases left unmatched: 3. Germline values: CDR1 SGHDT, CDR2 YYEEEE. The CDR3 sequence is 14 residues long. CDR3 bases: TGTGCCAGCAGCCCGGGACAGGGGAAAGAGACCCAGTACTTC. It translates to CASSPGQGKETQYF.

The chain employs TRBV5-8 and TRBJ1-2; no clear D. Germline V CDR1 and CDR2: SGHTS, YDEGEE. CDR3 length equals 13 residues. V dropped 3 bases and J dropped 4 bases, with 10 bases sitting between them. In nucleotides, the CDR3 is TGTGCCAGCAGCTCGGACGGGCCCTATGGCTACACCTTC. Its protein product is CASSSDGPYGYTF. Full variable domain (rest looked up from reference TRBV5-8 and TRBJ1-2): EAGVTQSPTHLIKTRGQQATLRCSPISGHTSVYWYQQALGLGLQFLLWYDEGEERNRGNFPPRFSGRQFPNYSSELNVNALELEDSALYLCASSSDGPYGYTFGSGTRLTVV.

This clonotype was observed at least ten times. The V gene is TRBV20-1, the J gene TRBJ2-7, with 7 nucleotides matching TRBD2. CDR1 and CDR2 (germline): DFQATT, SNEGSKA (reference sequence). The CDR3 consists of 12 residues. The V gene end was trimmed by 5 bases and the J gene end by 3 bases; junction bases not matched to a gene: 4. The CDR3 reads CSAARGDYEQYF. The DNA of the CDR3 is TGCAGTGCTGCCCGGGGGGACTACGAGCAGTACTTC.

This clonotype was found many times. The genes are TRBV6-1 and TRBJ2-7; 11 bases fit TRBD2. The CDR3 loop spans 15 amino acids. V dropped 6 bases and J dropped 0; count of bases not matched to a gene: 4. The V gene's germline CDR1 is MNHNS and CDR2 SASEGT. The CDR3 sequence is CASRSSGRSSYEQYF. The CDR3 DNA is TGTGCCAGCAGATCTAGCGGGAGGAGCTCCTACGAGCAGTACTTC.

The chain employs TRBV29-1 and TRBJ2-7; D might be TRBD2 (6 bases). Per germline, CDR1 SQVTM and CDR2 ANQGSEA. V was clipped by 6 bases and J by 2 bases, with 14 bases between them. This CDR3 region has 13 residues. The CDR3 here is CSVRAGATYEQYF. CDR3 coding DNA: TGCAGCGTGCGAGCGGGCGCCACCTACGAGCAGTACTTC.

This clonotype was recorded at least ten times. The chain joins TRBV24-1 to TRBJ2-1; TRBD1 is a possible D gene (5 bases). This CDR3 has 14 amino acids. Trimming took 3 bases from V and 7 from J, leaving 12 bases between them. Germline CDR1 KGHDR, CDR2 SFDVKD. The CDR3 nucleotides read TGTGCCACCAGTGATCCCGTAGGGGCGAATGAGCAGTTCTTC. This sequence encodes CATSDPVGANEQFF.

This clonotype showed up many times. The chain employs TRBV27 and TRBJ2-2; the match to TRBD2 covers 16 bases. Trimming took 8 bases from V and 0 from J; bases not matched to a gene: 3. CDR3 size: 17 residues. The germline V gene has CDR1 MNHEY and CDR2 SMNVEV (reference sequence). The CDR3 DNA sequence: TGTGCCAGCCTGGGACTAGCGGGAGGGCCGAACACCGGGGAGCTGTTTTTT. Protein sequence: CASLGLAGGPNTGELFF.

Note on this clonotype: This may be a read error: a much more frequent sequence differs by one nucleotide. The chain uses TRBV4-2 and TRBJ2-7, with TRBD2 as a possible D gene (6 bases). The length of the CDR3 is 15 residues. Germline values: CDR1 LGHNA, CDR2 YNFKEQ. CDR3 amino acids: CASSRGGEANYERYF. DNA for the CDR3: TGTGCCAGCAGCCGGGGCGGGGAAGCAAATTACGAGCGGTACTTC.

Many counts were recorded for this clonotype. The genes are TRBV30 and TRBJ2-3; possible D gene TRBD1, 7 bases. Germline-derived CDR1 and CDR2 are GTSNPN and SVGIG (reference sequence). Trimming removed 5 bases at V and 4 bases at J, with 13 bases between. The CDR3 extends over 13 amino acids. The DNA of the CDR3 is TGTGCCTGGGGAGGGCAGGGGGCAGATACGCAGTATTTT. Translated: CAWGGQGADTQYF.

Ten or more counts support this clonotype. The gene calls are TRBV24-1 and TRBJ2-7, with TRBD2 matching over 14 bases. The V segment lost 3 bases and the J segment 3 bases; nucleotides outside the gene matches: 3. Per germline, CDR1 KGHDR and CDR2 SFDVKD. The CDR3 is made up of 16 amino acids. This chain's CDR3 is CATSDPGTSGSYEQYF. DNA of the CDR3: TGTGCCACCAGTGATCCCGGGACTAGCGGGAGCTACGAGCAGTACTTC.

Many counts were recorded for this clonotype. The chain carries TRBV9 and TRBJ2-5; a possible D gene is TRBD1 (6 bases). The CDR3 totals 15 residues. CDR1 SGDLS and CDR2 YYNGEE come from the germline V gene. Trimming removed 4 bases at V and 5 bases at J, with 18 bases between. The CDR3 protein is CASSPASGAVETQYF. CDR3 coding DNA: TGTGCCAGCAGCCCAGCCTCAGGGGCAGTGGAGACCCAGTACTTC.

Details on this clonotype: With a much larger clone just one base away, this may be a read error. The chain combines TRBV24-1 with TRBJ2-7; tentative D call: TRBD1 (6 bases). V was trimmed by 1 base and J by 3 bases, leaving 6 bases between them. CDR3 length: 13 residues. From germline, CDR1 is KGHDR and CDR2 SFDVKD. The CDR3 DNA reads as TGTGCCACCAGTGATTTAGGGGGCTACGAGCAGTACTTC. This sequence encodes CATSDLGGYEQYF.

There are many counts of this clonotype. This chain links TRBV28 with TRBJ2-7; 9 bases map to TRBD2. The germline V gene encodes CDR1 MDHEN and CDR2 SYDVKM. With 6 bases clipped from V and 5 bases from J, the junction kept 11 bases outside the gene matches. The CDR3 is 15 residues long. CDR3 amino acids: CASSLGVAGVDEQYF. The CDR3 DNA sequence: TGTGCCAGCAGCCTTGGGGTAGCGGGAGTGGACGAGCAGTACTTC.

The CDR3 sequence: CSARGEGEAYEQYF. The CDR3 DNA is TGCAGTGCTAGAGGGGAGGGGGAGGCCTACGAGCAGTACTTC. The chain combines TRBV20-1 with TRBJ2-7, with D possibly being TRBD2 (7 bases). The V gene's germline CDR1 is DFQATT and CDR2 SNEGSKA (reference sequence). CDR3 length: 14 amino acids. The V gene lost 1 base and the J gene lost 2 bases, with 12 bases spanning the gap.

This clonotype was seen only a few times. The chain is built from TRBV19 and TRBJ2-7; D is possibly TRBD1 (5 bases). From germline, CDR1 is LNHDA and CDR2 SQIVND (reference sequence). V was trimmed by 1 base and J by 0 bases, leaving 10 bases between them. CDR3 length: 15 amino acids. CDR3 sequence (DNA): TGTGCCAGTAGTATAGGGGGCGGTAGCTCCTACGAGCAGTACTTC. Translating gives CASSIGGGSSYEQYF. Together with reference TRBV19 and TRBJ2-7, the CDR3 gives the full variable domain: DGGITQSPKYLFRKEGQNVTLSCEQNLNHDAMYWYRQDPGQGLRLIYYSQIVNDFQKGDIAEGYSVSREKKESFPLTVTSAQKNPTAFYLCASSIGGGSSYEQYFGPGTRLTVT.

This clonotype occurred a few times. The CDR3 nucleotides read TGCAGTGCTATAACAGGGGGCTCGAACGGGGAGCTGTTTTTT. Protein sequence: CSAITGGSNGELFF. The chain couples TRBV20-1 to TRBJ2-2; 9 positions agree with TRBD1. The CDR3 is 14 amino acids. Per germline, CDR1 DFQATT and CDR2 SNEGSKA (reference sequence). The ends lost 4 bases at V and 7 bases at J; junction bases unmatched: 7.

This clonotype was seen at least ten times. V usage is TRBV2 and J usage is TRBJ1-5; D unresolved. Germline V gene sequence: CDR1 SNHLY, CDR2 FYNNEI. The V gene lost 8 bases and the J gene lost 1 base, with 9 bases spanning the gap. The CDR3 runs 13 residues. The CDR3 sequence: CASVYTSNQPQHF. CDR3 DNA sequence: TGTGCCAGCGTTTACACCAGCAATCAGCCCCAGCATTTT.

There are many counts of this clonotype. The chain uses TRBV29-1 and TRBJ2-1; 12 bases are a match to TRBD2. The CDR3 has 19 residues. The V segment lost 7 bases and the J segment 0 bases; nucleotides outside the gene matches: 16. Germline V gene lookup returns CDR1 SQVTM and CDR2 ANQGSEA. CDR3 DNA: TGCAGCGCAGCCTCGGGACTAGCGGGTAGATCTAGCTCCTACAATGAGCAGTTCTTC. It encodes CSAASGLAGRSSSYNEQFF.

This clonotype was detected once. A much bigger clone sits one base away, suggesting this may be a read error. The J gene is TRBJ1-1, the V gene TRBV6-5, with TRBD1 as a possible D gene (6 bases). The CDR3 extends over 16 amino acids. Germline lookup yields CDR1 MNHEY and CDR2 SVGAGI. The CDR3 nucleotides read TGTGCCAGCAGTAACTTCCGACAGGAGGGGAACACTGGAGCTTTCTTT. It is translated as CASSNFRQEGNTGAFF.

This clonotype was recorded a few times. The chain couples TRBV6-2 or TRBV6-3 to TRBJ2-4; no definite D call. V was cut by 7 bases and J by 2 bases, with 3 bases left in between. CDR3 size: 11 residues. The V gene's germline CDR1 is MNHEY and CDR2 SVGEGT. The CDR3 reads CASKTKNIQYF. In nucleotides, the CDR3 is TGTGCCAGCAAGACCAAAAACATTCAGTACTTC.

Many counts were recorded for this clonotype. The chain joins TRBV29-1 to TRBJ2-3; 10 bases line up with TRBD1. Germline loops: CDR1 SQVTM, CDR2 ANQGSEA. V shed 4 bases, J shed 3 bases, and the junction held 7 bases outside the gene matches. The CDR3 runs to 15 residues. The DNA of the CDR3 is TGCAGCGTTGCCGGGACAGGGGTCGGAACAGATACGCAGTATTTT. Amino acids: CSVAGTGVGTDTQYF.

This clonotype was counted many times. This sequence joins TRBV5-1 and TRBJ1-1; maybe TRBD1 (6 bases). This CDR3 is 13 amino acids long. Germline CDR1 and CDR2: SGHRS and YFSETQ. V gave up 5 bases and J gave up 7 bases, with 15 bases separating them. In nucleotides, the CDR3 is TGCGCCAGCAGTGGGGACATTCCACATGAAGCTTTCTTT. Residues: CASSGDIPHEAFF.

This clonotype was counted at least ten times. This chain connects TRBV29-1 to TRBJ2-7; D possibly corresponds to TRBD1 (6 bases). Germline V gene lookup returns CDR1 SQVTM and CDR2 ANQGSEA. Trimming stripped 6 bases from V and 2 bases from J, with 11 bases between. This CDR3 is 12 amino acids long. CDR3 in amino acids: CSVRQAAYEQYF. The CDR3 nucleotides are TGCAGCGTCAGACAGGCGGCCTACGAGCAGTACTTC.

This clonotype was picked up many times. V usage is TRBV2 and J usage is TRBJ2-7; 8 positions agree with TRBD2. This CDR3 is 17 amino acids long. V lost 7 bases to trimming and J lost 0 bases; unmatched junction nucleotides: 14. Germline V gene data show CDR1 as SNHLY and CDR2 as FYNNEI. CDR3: CASIKLADLIISYEQYF. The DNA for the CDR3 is TGTGCCAGCATTAAACTAGCGGACCTAATCATCTCCTACGAGCAGTACTTC.